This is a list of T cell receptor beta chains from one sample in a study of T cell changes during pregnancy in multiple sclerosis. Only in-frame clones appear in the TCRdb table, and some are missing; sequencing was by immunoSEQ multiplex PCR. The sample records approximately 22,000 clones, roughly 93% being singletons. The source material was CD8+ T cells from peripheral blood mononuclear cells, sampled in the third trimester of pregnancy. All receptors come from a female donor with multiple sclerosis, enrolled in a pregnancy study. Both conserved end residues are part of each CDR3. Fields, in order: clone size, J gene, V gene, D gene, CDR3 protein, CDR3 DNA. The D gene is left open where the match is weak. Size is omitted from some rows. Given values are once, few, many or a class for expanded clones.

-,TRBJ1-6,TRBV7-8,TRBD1,CASSLGPGTGGSPLHF,TGTGCCAGCAGCTTAGGACCCGGGACAGGGGGATCACCCCTCCACTTT
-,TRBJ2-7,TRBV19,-,CASSPQGLSSYEQYF,TGTGCCAGTAGCCCACAGGGCCTGAGCTCCTACGAGCAGTACTTC
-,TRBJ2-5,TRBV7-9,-,CASRTGETQYF,TGTGCCAGCCGCACCGGTGAGACCCAGTACTTC
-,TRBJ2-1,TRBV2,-,CASSEWGVEQFF,TGTGCCAGCAGTGAATGGGGAGTTGAGCAGTTCTTC
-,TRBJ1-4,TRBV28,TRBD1,CASSLRTGVVNEKLFF,TGTGCCAGCAGTTTGAGAACAGGGGTCGTAAATGAAAAACTGTTTTTT
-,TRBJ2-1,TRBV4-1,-,CASSHIRDEQFF,TGCGCCAGCAGCCACATCCGAGATGAGCAGTTCTTC
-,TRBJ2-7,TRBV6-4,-,CASSEAGSGSYEQYF,TGTGCCAGCAGTGAGGCAGGTTCAGGATCCTACGAGCAGTACTTC
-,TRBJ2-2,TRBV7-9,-,CASSLGSGRSMPPPGELFF,TGTGCCAGCAGCTTAGGATCAGGGCGGTCCATGCCCCCCCCCGGGGAGCTGTTTTTT
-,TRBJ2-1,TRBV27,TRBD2,CASSPGGGPAYNEQFF,TGTGCCAGCAGCCCCGGGGGGGGCCCCGCCTACAATGAGCAGTTCTTC
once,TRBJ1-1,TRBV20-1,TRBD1,CSARDLIQGFF,TGCAGTGCTAGAGATCTTATACAGGGGTTCTTT
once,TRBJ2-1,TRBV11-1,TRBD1,CASSLAGDRGWNEQFF,TGTGCCAGCAGCTTAGCGGGGGACAGGGGCTGGAATGAGCAGTTCTTC
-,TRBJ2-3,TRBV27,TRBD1,CASSATGAQYF,TGTGCCAGCAGTGCCACAGGGGCGCAGTATTTT
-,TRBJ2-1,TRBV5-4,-,CASSLSRNYNEQFF,TGTGCCAGCAGCTTATCCAGAAACTACAATGAGCAGTTCTTC
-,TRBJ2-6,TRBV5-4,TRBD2,CASSWGEGLPLSGANVLTF,TGTGCCAGCAGCTGGGGGGAGGGACTACCACTCTCTGGGGCCAACGTCCTGACTTTC
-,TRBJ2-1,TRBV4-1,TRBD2,CASSPASGIYNEQFF,TGCGCCAGCAGCCCGGCTAGCGGGATCTACAATGAGCAGTTCTTC
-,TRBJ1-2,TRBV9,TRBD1,CASSADRVLKGYTF,TGTGCCAGCAGCGCCGACAGGGTTCTTAAAGGCTACACCTTC
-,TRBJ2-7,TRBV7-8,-,CASSLANRVDEQYF,TGTGCCAGCAGCTTAGCGAACAGGGTGGACGAGCAGTACTTC
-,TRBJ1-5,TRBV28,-,CASSPTAAEAQPQHF,TGTGCCAGCAGTCCGACCGCCGCGGAGGCTCAGCCCCAGCATTTT
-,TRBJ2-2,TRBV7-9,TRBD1,CASNTPGQGIGELFF,TGTGCCAGCAACACCCCGGGACAGGGAATCGGGGAGCTGTTTTTT
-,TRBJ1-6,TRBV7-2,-,CASSLDRVPSYNSPLHF,TGTGCCAGCAGCTTAGACAGGGTTCCCTCCTATAATTCACCCCTCCACTTT
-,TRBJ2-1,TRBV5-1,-,CASRPPGGWNEQFF,TGCGCCAGCAGGCCCCCTGGAGGGTGGAATGAGCAGTTCTTC
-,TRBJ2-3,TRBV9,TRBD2,CASSVGGLAGGTRDTQYF,TGTGCCAGCAGCGTAGGTGGGCTAGCGGGGGGAACCAGAGATACGCAGTATTTT
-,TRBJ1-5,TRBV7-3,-,CASSWAQGSNQPQHF,TGTGCCAGCAGCTGGGCGCAGGGTAGCAATCAGCCCCAGCATTTT
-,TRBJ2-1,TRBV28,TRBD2,CASSPGLAGVDEQFF,TGTGCCAGCAGTCCGGGACTAGCGGGAGTCGATGAGCAGTTCTTC
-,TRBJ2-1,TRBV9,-,CASSVAGEQFF,TGTGCCAGCAGCGTAGCAGGTGAGCAGTTCTTC
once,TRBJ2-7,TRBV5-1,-,CASSLALGSYEQYF,TGCGCCAGCAGCTTGGCCTTGGGCAGCTACGAGCAGTACTTC
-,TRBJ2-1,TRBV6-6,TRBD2,CASSYLAGGYNEQFF,TGTGCCAGCAGTTATCTCGCGGGGGGATACAATGAGCAGTTCTTC
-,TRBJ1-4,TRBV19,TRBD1,CASSFGTDEKLFF,TGTGCCAGTAGTTTCGGGACAGATGAAAAACTGTTTTTT
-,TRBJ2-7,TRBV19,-,CASSSDYSYEQYF,TGTGCCAGTAGTTCCGACTACTCCTACGAGCAGTACTTC
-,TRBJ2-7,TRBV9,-,CASSVGTQNYEQYF,TGTGCCAGCAGCGTAGGTACCCAGAACTACGAGCAGTACTTC
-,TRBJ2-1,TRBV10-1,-,CASSPTQANYNEQFF,TGCGCCAGCAGTCCCACCCAAGCAAACTACAATGAGCAGTTCTTC
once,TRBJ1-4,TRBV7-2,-,CASSLRSGANEKLFF,TGTGCCAGCAGCTTAAGGTCAGGGGCTAATGAAAAACTGTTTTTT
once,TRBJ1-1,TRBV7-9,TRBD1,CASSLSGTGNTEAFF,TGTGCCAGCAGCCTTTCCGGGACAGGGAACACTGAAGCTTTCTTT
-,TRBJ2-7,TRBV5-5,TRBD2,CASSSLAGENDEQYF,TGTGCCAGCAGCTCACTAGCGGGGGAGAATGACGAGCAGTACTTC
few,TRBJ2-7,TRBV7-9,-,CASSLGGQFYEQYF,TGTGCCAGCAGCTTAGGGGGGCAGTTCTACGAGCAGTACTTC
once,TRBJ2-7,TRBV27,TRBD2,CASSLDSGTSGYEQYF,TGTGCCAGCAGCTTAGATTCCGGGACTAGCGGCTACGAGCAGTACTTC
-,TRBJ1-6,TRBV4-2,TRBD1,CASSQAPTDRALPPLHF,TGTGCCAGCAGCCAAGCACCAACAGACAGGGCGCTTCCACCCCTCCACTTT
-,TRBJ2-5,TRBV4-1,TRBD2,CASSQASGGAGETQYF,TGCGCCAGCAGCCAAGCCAGCGGGGGGGCGGGGGAGACCCAGTACTTC
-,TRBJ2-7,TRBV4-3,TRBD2,CASSQDPGGGNEQYF,TGCGCCAGCAGCCAAGATCCCGGCGGGGGGAACGAGCAGTACTTC
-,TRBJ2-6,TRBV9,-,CASSPHSGSGANVLTF,TGTGCCAGCAGCCCCCATAGCGGTTCTGGGGCCAACGTCCTGACTTTC
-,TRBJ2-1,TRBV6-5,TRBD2,CASSYSSTSGGYEQFF,TGTGCCAGCAGTTACTCGTCGACTAGCGGGGGATATGAGCAGTTCTTC
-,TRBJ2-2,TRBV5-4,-,CASSLDREGAGELFF,TGTGCCAGCAGCCTGGACAGGGAGGGGGCCGGGGAGCTGTTTTTT
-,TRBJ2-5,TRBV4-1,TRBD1,CASSQGGTAQETQYF,TGCGCCAGCAGCCAAGGGGGGACAGCCCAAGAGACCCAGTACTTC
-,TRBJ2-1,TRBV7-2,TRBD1,CASSLHAGGRNEQFF,TGTGCCAGCAGCTTGCATGCAGGGGGTCGCAATGAGCAGTTCTTC
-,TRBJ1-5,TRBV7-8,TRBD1,CASSPGGQGEDQPQHF,TGTGCCAGCAGCCCGGGGGGACAGGGTGAAGATCAGCCCCAGCATTTT
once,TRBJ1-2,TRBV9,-,CASSLRGGWDSYGYTF,TGTGCCAGCAGCCTAAGAGGAGGATGGGATTCCTATGGCTACACCTTC
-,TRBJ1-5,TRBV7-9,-,CASSLSGDQPQHF,TGTGCCAGCAGCTTATCAGGGGATCAGCCCCAGCATTTT